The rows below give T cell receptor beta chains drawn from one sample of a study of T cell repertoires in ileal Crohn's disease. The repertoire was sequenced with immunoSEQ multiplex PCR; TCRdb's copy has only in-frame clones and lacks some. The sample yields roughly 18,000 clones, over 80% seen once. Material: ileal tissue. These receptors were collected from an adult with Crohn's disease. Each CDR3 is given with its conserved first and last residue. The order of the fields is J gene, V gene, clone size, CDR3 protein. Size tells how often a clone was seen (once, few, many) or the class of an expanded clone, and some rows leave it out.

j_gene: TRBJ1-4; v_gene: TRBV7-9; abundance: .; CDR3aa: CASSLGTGNNEKLFF
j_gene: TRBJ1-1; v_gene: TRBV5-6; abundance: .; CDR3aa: CASSSSVNTEAFF
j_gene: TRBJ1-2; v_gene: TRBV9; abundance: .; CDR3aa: CASSGTGIGGYTF
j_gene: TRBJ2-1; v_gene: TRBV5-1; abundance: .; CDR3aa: CASSLSLAGARHEQFF
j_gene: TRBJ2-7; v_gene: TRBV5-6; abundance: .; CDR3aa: CASSTPWDRASYEQYF
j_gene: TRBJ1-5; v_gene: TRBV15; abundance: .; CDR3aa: CATSRDRSQPQHF
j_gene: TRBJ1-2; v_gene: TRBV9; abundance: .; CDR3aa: CASSGQGFYTF
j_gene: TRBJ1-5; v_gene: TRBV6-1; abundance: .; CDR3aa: CASRVNWGQPQHF
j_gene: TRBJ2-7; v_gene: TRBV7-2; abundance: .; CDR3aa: CASSLDRLSSYEQYF
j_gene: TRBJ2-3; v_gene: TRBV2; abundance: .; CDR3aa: CASTLSSGYTDTQYF
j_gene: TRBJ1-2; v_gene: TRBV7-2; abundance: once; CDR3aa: CASSPGWFYGYTF
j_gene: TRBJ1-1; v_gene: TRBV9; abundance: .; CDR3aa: CASSVGGGEGYTEAFF
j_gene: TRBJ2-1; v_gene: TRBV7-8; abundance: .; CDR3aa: CASSPRTGGAPMPEGEQFF
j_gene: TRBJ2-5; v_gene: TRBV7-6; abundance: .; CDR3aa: CASSSTRVETQYF
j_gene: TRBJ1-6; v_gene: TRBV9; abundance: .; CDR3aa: CASTLGQGDSPLHF
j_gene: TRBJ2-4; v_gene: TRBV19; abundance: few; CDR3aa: CASSTRGAKNIQYF
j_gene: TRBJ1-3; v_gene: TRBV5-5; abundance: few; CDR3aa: CASSLIERGNTIYF
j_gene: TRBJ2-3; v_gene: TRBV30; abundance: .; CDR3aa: CAWSETSGVTDTQYF
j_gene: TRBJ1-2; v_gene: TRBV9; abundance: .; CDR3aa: CASSVADSGFSGYTF
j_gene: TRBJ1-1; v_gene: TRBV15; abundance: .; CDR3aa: CATRGGGTGDTSTEAFF
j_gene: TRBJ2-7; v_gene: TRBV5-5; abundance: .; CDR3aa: CASSQDRASYEQYF
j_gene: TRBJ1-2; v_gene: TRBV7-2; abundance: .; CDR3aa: CASSSNRGNYGYTF
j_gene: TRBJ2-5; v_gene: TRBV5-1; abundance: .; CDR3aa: CASSSGQGGETQYF
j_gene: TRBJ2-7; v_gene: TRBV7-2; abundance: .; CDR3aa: CASSLQASGVYEQYF
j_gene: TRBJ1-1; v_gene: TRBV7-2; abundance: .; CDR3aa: CASSHFTGVETEAFF
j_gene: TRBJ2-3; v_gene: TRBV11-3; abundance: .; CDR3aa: CASSFSRGSGDTQYF
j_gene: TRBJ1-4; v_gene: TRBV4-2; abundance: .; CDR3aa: CASSQQQTGEKLFF
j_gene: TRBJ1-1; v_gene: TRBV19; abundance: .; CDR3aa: CASGRDRTRTEAFF
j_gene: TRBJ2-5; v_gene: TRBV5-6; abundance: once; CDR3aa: CASSHVEGSETQYF
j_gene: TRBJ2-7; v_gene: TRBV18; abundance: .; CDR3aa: CASSPDRDEQYF
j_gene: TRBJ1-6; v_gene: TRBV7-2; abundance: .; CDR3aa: CASSNRQGWNSPLHF
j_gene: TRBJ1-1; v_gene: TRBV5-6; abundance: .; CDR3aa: CASSGGFEAFF
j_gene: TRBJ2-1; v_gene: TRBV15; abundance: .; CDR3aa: CATTNDRLSNEQFF
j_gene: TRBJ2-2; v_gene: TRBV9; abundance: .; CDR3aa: CASSPLGTHKGGELFF
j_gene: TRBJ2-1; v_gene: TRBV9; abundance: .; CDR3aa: CASSVPFTGDYNEQFF
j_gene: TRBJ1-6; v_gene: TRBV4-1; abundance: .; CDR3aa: CASSQRNSPLHF
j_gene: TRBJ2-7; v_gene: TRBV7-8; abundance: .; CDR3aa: CASSLQQGVGEQYF
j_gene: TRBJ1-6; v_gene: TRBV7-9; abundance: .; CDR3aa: CASSRSDPTLNSPLHF
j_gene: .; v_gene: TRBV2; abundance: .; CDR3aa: CASSWPETQYF
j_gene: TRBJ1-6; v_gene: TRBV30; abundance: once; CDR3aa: CAWSGGTGGRFNSPLHF